This record looks at one TCR beta chain sequence and its context. This record belongs to a study of blood T cell repertoires in COVID-19. About the research overall: T cells, B-cell-depleted T cells, or PBMCs provided the cDNA or gDNA that served as material.

Clinical histories supplied by participants themselves formed the basis of cohort assignment. Study processing details: Amplification with reference gene primers provided the estimates of nucleated cell counts. Measured with immunoSEQ multiplex PCR; TCRdb has only the in-frame clones, and not every one. The V and J calls and clone size are taken from that table; D and trimming were inferred from the DNA. The sample yields approximately 270,000 clones, 90% seen once. This CDR3 is 12 amino acids long. V lost 2 bases to trimming and J lost 6 bases, with 4 bases between them. Germline V CDR1 and CDR2: KGHSH, LQKENI.

The material sequenced was PBMCs or T cells enriched from blood (not recorded which). The genes are TRBV18 and TRBJ2-2, with unresolved D. This receptor was obtained from a woman in her thirties with acute COVID-19. The CDR3 DNA is TGTGCCAGCTCACCAGGGCCCGGGGAGCTGTTTTTT. Its translation: CASSPGPGELFF.